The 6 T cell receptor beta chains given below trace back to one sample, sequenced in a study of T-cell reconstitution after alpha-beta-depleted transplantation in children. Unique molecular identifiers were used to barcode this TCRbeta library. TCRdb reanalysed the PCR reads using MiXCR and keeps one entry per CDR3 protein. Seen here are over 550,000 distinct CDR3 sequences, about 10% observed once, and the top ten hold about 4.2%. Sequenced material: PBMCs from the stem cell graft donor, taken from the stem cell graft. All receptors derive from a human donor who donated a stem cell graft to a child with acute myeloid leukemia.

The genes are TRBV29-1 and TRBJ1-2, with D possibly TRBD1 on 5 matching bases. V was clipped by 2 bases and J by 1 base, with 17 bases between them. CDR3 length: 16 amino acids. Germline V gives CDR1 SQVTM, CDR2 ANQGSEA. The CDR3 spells CSVEKGGAGDNYGYTF. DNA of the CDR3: TGCAGCGTTGAAAAGGGTGGGGCAGGAGATAACTATGGCTACACCTTC. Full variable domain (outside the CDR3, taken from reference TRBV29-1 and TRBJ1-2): SAVISQKPSRDICQRGTSLTIQCQVDSQVTMMFWYRQQPGQSLTLIATANQGSEATYESGFVIDKFPISRPNLTFSTLTVSNMSPEDSSIYLCSVEKGGAGDNYGYTFGSGTRLTVV.

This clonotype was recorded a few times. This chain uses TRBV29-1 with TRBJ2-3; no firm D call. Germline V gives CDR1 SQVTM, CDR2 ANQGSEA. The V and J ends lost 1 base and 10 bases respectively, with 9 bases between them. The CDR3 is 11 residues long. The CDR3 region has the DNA TGCAGCGTTGAAGGGGCCCATGCGCAGTATTTT. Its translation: CSVEGAHAQYF.

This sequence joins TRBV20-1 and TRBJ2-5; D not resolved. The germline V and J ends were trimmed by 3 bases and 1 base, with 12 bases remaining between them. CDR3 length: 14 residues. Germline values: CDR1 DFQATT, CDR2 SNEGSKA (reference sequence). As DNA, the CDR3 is TGCAGTGCTAGGGCATGGGATCGCCAAGAGACCCAGTACTTC. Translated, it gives CSARAWDRQETQYF.

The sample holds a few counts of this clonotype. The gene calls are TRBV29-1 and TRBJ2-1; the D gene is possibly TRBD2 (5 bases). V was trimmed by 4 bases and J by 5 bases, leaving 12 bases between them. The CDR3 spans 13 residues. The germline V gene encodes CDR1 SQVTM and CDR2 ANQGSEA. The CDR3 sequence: CSVVSGHNNEQFF. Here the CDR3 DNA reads TGCAGCGTTGTGAGCGGCCACAACAATGAGCAGTTCTTC.

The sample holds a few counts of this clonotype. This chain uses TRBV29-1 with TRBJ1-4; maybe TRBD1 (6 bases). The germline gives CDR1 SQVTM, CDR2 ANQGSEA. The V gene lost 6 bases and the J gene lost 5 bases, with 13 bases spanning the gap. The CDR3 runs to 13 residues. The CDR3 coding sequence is TGCAGCGTGCTGACAGGTCCCAATGAAAAACTGTTTTTT. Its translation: CSVLTGPNEKLFF.

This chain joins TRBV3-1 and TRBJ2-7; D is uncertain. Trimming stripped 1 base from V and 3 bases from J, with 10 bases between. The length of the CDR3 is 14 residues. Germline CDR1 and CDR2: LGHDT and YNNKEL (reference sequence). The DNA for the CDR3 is TGTGCCAGCAGCCAAGTTAACAGAAACTACGAGCAGTACTTC. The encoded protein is CASSQVNRNYEQYF.